One sample yielded the 2 T cell receptor beta chains listed below, sequenced in a study of T cell changes during pregnancy in multiple sclerosis (dated by TCRdb to between 2017 and 2020). Library method: the immunoSEQ multiplex PCR assay. Entries here come from immuneACCESS through TCRdb and include only in-frame sequences with V and J called. Some clones fail to appear in such tables; in the studies checked, an unresolved V gene covers under half of the shortfall, and the cause of the remainder is unknown. This sample lists more than 80,000 clones; roughly 90% were detected once. The ten largest clones add up to less than 2% of the sample. Specimen: peripheral blood, collected in the first trimester of pregnancy. Receptors originate from a female donor with multiple sclerosis, enrolled in a pregnancy study.

The gene calls are TRBV6-6 and TRBJ1-2, with 7 bases identical to TRBD1. The junction had 11 bases not matched to a gene; V was cut back by 2 bases and J by 8 bases. The V gene's germline CDR1 is MNHNY and CDR2 SVGAGI (reference sequence). This CDR3 region has 15 residues. The CDR3 here is CASSYTGTARRGYTF. CDR3 sequence (DNA): TGTGCCAGCAGTTACACCGGGACAGCCAGACGCGGCTACACCTTC.

This chain connects TRBV4-1 to TRBJ2-5, with D tentatively TRBD1 (6 bases). Trimming took off 4 bases at V and 1 base at J, with 16 bases between the two ends. The CDR3 runs to 16 residues. Germline V gene lookup returns CDR1 MGHRA and CDR2 YSYEKL. Here the CDR3 DNA reads TGCGCCAGCAGCCCCTTTGCAGGGGTGACCCAAGAGACCCAGTACTTC. Translation gives CASSPFAGVTQETQYF.